Listed below are T cell receptor beta chains from one sample, sequenced in a study of cytomegalovirus exposure and HLA in healthy donors. The repertoire was sequenced with immunoSEQ multiplex PCR; TCRdb's copy has only in-frame clones and lacks some. The data contain 160,000 or so clones, 70% to 80% of them singletons. Sequenced input: PBMCs. Every receptor here comes from a middle-aged woman in good health and CMV-seronegative. Each CDR3 is given with its conserved first and last residue. Fields, in order: clone size, CDR3 length, D gene, J gene, V gene, CDR3 DNA, CDR3 protein. The D gene is left open where the match is weak. A clone size is listed for some rows: how often the clone was seen (once, few, many), or a class if it is expanded.

>once|14|TRBD1|TRBJ1-3|TRBV5-6
TGTGCCAGCAGCTTCACAGGGGCAAGAAACACCATATATTTT
CASSFTGARNTIYF
>once|16|-|TRBJ2-1|TRBV19
TGTGCCAGTACCACCCCCCAGTCACCCGACTACAATGAGCAGTTCTTC
CASTTPQSPDYNEQFF
>-|15|-|TRBJ1-3|TRBV19
TGTGCCAGTAGTATAGCGACACTCTCTGGAAACACCATATATTTT
CASSIATLSGNTIYF
>-|16|TRBD2|TRBJ2-7|TRBV27
TGTGCCAGCAGTTTCGGCAGCGGGAGTTCTCCCTACGAGCAGTACTTC
CASSFGSGSSPYEQYF
>-|16|TRBD2|TRBJ2-7|TRBV7-2
TGTGCCAGCAGCTCCGTAACTAGCGGGAGGGCACACGAGCAGTACTTC
CASSSVTSGRAHEQYF
>once|15|TRBD1|TRBJ1-3|TRBV25-1
TGTGCCAGCAGTCCACGGACAGGGGCTGGAAACACCATATATTTT
CASSPRTGAGNTIYF
>-|13|TRBD1|TRBJ1-2|TRBV7-9
TGTGCCAGCAGCTTATTAGGGGGCGGTGGCTACACCTTC
CASSLLGGGGYTF
>-|16|-|TRBJ2-6|TRBV4-3
TGCGCCAGCAGCCAGCAACAGGGACCCGGGGCCAACGTCCTGACTTTC
CASSQQQGPGANVLTF
>-|14|TRBD1|TRBJ2-7|TRBV6-5
TGTGCCAGCAGTCGATGGACAGGGGGAAACGAGCAGTACTTC
CASSRWTGGNEQYF
>-|14|-|TRBJ2-1|TRBV29-1
TGCAGCGTTGAAGAGGGTCTAGGCTACAATGAGCAGTTCTTC
CSVEEGLGYNEQFF
>once|16|TRBD2|TRBJ2-1|TRBV7-2
TGTGCCAGCAGCTTAGGGGCGGGGGGGCTCTACAATGAGCAGTTCTTC
CASSLGAGGLYNEQFF
>-|15|-|TRBJ1-6|TRBV7-2
TGTGCCAGCAGCTTAGAAGCGGACTATAATTCACCCCTCCACTTT
CASSLEADYNSPLHF
>-|15|-|TRBJ1-3|TRBV6-5
TGTGCCAGCAGTTACAGGCAGGGAGGCGGAAACACCATATATTTT
CASSYRQGGGNTIYF
>-|13|-|TRBJ2-6|TRBV5-4
TGTGCCAGCAGCTTGGGGGGGCAGGGCGTCCTGACTTTC
CASSLGGQGVLTF
>-|13|-|TRBJ1-3|TRBV7-6
TGTGCCAGCAGCCAATCCTCTGGAAACACCATATATTTT
CASSQSSGNTIYF
>-|13|TRBD1|TRBJ1-5|TRBV19
TGTGCCAGTAGTATGGACAGGGCTCAGCCCCAGCATTTT
CASSMDRAQPQHF
>-|16|-|TRBJ2-5|TRBV15
TGTGCCACCAGCAGAGAGGTCGGCGGGTTAAGTGGGACCCAGTACTTC
CATSREVGGLSGTQYF
>-|12|-|TRBJ2-1|TRBV14
TGTGCCAGCAGTCGGGCCGCGGGTGAGCAGTTCTTC
CASSRAAGEQFF
>-|14|TRBD1|TRBJ2-5|TRBV9
TGTGCCAGTGGACAGGGACCTTACCAAGAGACCCAGTACTTC
CASGQGPYQETQYF
>few|14|-|TRBJ2-5|TRBV18
TGTGCCAGCTCACCAATCTCTCAGGGAGAGACCCAGTACTTC
CASSPISQGETQYF
>-|15|-|TRBJ1-1|TRBV9
TGTGCCAGCAGCGTGGGGGCGGGTGCGAACACTGAAGCTTTCTTT
CASSVGAGANTEAFF
>-|16|TRBD1|TRBJ1-3|TRBV6-5
TGTGCCAGCAGTTACTCCGGGACAGGGCTTGGAAACACCATATATTTT
CASSYSGTGLGNTIYF
>-|15|-|TRBJ1-2|TRBV7-6
TGTGCCAGCAGCTTGAAACGGGACTCCTTGGGGGGCTACACCTTC
CASSLKRDSLGGYTF
>-|15|TRBD2|TRBJ2-7|TRBV10-1
TGCGCCAGCAGTGCCGGGACTAGCGGGGGATACGAGCAGTACTTC
CASSAGTSGGYEQYF
>few|14|TRBD2|TRBJ2-7|TRBV6-1
TGTGCCAGCAGTGAATCCGGACTAGGCTCAGGGCAGTACTTC
CASSESGLGSGQYF
>-|14|TRBD2|TRBJ2-1|TRBV27
TGTGCCAGCCGGACTAGCGGGCAATACAATGAGCAGTTCTTC
CASRTSGQYNEQFF
>-|17|TRBD1|TRBJ2-2|TRBV7-9
TGTGCCAGCAGCTTAGCGCGGGGACAGGGGGGCCGGACGAAGCTGTTTTTT
CASSLARGQGGRTKLFF